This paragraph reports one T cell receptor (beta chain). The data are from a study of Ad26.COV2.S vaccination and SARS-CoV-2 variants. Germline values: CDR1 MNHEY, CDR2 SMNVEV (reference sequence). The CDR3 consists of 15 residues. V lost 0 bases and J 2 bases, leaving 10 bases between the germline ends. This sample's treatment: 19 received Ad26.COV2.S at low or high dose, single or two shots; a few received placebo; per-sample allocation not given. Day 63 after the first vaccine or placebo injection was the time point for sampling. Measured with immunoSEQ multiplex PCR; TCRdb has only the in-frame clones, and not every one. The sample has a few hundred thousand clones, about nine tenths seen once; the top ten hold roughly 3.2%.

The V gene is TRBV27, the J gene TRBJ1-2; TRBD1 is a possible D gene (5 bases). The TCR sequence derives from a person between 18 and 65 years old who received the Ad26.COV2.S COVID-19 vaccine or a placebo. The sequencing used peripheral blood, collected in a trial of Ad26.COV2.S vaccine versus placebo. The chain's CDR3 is CASSLSPRGNYGYTF. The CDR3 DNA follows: TGTGCCAGCAGTTTATCCCCCCGGGGGAACTATGGCTACACCTTC.